This TCR beta chain is from a study of regulatory T cells in long-lasting Graves disease. Construction of TCR beta libraries relied on iRepertoire HTBI primers and on Arm-PCR targeting CDR3 regions. TCRdb re-called the multiplex PCR reads through MiXCR, storing one row per CDR3 protein. The sample consists of 420,000 or so distinct CDR3 sequences, about a sixth of them appearing once. The CDR3 contains 14 residues. The V and J ends lost 5 bases and 6 bases respectively, with 14 bases between them. Germline loops: CDR1 MNHEY, CDR2 SMNVEV (reference sequence). Study-level results: Public clonotype sharing was higher in persistent than newly diagnosed patients.

This clonotype was seen a handful of times. The target antigen is unknown. With only one base between it and a far larger clone, this is likely a read error. Documented time point: newly diagnosed GD, antithyroid drugs for less than 3 months. The TCR library was made from RNA extracted from PBMCs. Another study also made use of these data, one on T cells in Graves' hyperthyroidism and ophthalmopathy. That paper adds: The study excluded patients with uncontrolled infection, other autoimmune disease, pregnancy or lactation.

The rearrangement joins TRBV27 to TRBJ2-1; a weak D match, TRBD2 (5 bases). This receptor was identified in a woman aged 18 to 35 with Graves disease. Sequencing was performed on peripheral blood mononuclear cells (PBMCs), taken at new diagnosis, from a patient treated with antithyroid drugs. DNA of the CDR3: TGTGCCAGCAGTGATTCCCTAGCTGCCAATGAGCAGTTCTTC. Protein product: CASSDSLAANEQFF.